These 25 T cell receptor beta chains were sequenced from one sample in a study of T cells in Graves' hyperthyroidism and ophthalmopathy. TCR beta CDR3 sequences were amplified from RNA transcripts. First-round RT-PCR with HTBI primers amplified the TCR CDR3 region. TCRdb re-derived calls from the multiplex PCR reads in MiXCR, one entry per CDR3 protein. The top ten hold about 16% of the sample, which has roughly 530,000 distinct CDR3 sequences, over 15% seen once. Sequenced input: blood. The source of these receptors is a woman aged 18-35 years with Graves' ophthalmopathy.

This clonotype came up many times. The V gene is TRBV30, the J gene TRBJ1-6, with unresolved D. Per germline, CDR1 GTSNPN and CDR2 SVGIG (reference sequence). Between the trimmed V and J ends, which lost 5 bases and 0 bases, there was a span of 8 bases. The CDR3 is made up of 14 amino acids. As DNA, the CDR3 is TGTGCCTGGGGGGAGTTCTCCTATAATTCACCCCTCCACTTT. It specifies CAWGEFSYNSPLHF.

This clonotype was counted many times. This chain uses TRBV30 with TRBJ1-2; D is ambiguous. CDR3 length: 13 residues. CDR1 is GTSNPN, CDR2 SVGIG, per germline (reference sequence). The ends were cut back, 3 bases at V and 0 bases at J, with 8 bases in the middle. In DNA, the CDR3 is TGTGCCTGGAGGCCTCCTCCTAACTATGGCTACACCTTC. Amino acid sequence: CAWRPPPNYGYTF.

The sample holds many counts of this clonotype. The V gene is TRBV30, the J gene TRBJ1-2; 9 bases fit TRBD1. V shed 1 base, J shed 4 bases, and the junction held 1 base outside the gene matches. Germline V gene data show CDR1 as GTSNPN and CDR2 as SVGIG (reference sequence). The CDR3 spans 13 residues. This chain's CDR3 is CAWSATGGYGYTF. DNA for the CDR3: TGTGCCTGGAGTGCGACAGGGGGCTATGGCTACACCTTC.

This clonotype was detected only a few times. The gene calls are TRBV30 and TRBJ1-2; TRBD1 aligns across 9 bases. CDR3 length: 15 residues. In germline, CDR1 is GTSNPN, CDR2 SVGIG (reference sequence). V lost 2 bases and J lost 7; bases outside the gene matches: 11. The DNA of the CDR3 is TGTGCCTGGAGTTTGACAGGGGGAGGGTGGGGTGGCTACACCTTC. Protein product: CAWSLTGGGWGGYTF.

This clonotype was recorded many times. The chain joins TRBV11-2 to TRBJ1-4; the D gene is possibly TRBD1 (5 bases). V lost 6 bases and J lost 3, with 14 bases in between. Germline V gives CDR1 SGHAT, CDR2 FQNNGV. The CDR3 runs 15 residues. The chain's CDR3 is CASRSPGRANEKLFF. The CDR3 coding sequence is TGTGCCAGCAGATCACCGGGACGGGCTAATGAAAAACTGTTTTTT.

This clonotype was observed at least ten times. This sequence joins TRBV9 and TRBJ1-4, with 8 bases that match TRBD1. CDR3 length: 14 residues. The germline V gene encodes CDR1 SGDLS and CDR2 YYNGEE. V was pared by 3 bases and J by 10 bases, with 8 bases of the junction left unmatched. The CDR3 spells CASSDGGQGGKLFF. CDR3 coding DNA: TGTGCCAGCAGCGATGGAGGACAGGGAGGAAAACTGTTTTTT.

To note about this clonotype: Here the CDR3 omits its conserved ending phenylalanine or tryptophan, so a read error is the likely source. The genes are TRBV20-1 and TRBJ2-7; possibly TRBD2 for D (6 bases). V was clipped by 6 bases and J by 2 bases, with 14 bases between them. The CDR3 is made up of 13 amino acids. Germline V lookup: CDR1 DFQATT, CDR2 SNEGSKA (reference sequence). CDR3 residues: CSARLVLPYEQYI. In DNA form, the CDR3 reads TGCAGTGCCAGACTAGTCTTACCCTACGAGCAGTACATC.

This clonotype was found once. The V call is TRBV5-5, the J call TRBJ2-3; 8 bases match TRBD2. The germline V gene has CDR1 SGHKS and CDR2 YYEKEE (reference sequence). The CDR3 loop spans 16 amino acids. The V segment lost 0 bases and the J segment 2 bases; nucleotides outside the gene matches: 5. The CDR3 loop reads CASSLAETSDTDTQYF. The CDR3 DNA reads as TGTGCCAGCAGCTTGGCCGAGACTAGCGACACAGATACGCAGTATTTT.

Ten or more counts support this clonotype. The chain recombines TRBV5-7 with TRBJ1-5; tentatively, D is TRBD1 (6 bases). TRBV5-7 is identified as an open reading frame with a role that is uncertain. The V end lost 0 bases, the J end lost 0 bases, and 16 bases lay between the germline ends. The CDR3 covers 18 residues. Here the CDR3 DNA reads TGTGCCAGCAGCTTGGCAGGGGTCGGGACGCATAGCAATCAGCCCCAGCATTTT. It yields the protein CASSLAGVGTHSNQPQHF.

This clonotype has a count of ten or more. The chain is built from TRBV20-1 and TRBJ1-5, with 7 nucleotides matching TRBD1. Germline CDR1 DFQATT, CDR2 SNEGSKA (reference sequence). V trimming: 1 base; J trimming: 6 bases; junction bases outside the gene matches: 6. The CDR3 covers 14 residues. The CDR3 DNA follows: TGCAGTGCTAGAGCAGGGGGTGCGGTTCAGCCCCAGCATTTT. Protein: CSARAGGAVQPQHF.

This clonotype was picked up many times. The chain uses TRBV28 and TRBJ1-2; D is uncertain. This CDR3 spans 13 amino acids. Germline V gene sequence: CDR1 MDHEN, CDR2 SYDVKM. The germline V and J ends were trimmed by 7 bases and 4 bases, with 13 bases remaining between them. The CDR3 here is CASTYGDLYGYTF. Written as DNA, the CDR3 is TGTGCCAGCACTTACGGGGATCTCTATGGCTACACCTTC.

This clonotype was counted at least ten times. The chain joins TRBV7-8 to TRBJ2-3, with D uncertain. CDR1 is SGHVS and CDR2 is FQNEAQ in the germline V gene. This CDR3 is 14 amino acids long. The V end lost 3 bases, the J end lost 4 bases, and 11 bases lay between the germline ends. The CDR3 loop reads CASSFPVRPDTQYF. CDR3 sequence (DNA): TGTGCCAGCAGCTTCCCTGTCCGCCCAGATACGCAGTATTTT.

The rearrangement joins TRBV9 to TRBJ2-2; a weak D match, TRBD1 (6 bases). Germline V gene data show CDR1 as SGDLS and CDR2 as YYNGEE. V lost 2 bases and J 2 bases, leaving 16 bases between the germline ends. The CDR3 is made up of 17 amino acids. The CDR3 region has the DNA TGTGCCAGCAGCGTGACAGGTACAAACCTCAACACCGGGGAGCTGTTTTTT. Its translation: CASSVTGTNLNTGELFF.

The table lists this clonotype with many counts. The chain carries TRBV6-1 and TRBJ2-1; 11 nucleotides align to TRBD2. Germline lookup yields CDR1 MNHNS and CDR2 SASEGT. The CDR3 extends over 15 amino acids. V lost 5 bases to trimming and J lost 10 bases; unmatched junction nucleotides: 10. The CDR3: CASSPSSGRPYEQFF. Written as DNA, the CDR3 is TGTGCCAGCAGTCCCTCTAGCGGGAGGCCTTACGAGCAGTTCTTC.

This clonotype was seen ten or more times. CDR3 DNA sequence: TGTGCCAGCAGGCCATTAGGGAACTATGGCTACACCTTC. Translating gives CASRPLGNYGYTF. The rearrangement joins TRBV28 to TRBJ1-2; D unclear. Trimming stripped 6 bases from V and 2 bases from J, with 10 bases between. The V gene's germline CDR1 is MDHEN and CDR2 SYDVKM. CDR3 length: 13 residues.

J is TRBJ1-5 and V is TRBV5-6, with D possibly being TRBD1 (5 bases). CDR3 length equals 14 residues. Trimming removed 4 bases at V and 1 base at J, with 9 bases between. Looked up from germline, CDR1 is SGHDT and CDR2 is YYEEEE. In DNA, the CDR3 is TGTGCCAGCAGCGCCGGGGGAAGCAATCAGCCCCAGCATTTT. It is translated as CASSAGGSNQPQHF.

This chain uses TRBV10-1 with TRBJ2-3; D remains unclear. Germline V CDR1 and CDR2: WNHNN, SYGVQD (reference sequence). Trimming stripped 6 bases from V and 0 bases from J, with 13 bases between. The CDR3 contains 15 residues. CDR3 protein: CASSPDTRSTDTQYF. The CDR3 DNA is TGCGCCAGCAGCCCGGATACCCGGAGCACAGATACGCAGTATTTT.

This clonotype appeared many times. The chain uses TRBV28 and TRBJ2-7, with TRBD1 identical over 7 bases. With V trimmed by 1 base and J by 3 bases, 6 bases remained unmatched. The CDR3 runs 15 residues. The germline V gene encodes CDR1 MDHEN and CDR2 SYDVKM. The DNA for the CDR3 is TGTGCCAGCAGTTTATTACGGGACAGCAACTACGAGCAGTACTTC. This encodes CASSLLRDSNYEQYF.

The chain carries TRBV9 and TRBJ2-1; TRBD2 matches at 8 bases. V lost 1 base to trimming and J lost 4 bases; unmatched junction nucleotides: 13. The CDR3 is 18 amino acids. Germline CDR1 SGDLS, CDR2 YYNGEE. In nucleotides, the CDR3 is TGTGCCAGCAGCGTATCCCTCAAAAAGCGGGGGAGGTACAATGAGCAGTTCTTC. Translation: CASSVSLKKRGRYNEQFF.

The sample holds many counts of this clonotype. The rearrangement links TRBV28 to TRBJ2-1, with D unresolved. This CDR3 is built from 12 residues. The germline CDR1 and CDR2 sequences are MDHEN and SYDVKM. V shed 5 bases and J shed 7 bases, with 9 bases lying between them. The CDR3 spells CASSISENEQFF. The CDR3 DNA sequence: TGTGCCAGCAGTATTTCGGAAAATGAGCAGTTCTTC. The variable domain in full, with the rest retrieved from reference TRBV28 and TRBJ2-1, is DVKVTQSSRYLVKRTGEKVFLECVQDMDHENMFWYRQDPGLGLRLIYFSYDVKMKEKGDIPEGYSVSREKKERFSLILESASTNQTSMYLCASSISENEQFFGPGTRLTVL.

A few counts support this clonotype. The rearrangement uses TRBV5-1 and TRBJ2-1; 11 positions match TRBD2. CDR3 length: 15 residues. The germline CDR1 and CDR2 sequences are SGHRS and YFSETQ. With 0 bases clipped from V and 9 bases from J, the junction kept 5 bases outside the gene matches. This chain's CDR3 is CASSLGLAGGTEQFF. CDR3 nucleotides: TGCGCCAGCAGCTTGGGGCTAGCGGGGGGCACTGAGCAGTTCTTC.

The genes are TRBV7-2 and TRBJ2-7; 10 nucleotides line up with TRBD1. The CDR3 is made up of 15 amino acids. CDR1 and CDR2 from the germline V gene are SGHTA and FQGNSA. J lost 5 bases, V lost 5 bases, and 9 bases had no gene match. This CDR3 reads CASSHGTGAKDEQYF. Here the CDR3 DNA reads TGTGCCAGCAGCCACGGGACAGGGGCGAAAGACGAGCAGTACTTC.

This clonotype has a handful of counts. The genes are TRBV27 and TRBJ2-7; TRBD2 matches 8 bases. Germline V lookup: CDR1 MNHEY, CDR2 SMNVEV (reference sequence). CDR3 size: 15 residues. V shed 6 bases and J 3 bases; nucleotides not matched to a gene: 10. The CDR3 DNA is TGTGCCAGCAGGGGGGAGCGGGGGTCGGGCTACGAGCAGTACTTC. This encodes CASRGERGSGYEQYF.

This chain's CDR3 is CASSGRQGASAKNIQYF. The CDR3 region has the DNA TGTGCCAGTAGTGGCCGACAGGGGGCGAGCGCCAAAAACATTCAGTACTTC. The chain recombines TRBV19 with TRBJ2-4; 10 bases agree with TRBD1. There are 17 residues in the CDR3. The junction had 8 bases not matched to a gene; V was cut back by 5 bases and J by 1 base. Germline V gives CDR1 LNHDA, CDR2 SQIVND (reference sequence).

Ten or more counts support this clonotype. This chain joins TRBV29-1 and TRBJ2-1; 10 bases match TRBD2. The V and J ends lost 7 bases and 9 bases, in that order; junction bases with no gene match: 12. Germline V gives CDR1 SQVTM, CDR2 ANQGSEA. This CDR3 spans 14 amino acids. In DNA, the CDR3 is TGCAGCGCCCTAGCGGGAGCGGGGACCGGTGAGCAGTTCTTC. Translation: CSALAGAGTGEQFF.